This TCR beta chain was identified during a study of shared clonotypes between healthy human individuals. Assay: immunoSEQ multiplex PCR; the TCRdb copy retains only in-frame clones and omits some. The sample comprises over a million clones, 75% to 80% of which are singletons, and 0.55% to 0.7% rests with the top ten. CDR3 length: 12 amino acids. Looked up from germline, CDR1 is SNHLY and CDR2 is FYNNEI. V was clipped by 4 bases and J by 7 bases, with 8 bases between them. This clonotype originated in a man aged 18-30 years in good health. Some clones in this sample may be carry-over from other donors' samples. This chain joins TRBV2 and TRBJ2-1; D unresolved. Sequenced material: memory CD4+ T cells from PBMCs. Subset reported: CD45RA-negative fraction. Here the CDR3 reads CASSVYGNEQFF. The CDR3 DNA sequence: TGTGCCAGCAGTGTTTATGGGAATGAGCAGTTCTTC.